These T cell receptor beta chains were read from a single sample in a study of cytomegalovirus exposure and HLA in healthy donors. TCRdb's table, derived via immunoSEQ multiplex PCR, lists solely in-frame clones and lacks some. The sample yields roughly 150,000 clones, around four fifths seen once. The source material was PBMCs. The receptors here all came from a male donor in good health and CMV-seronegative. Both conserved end residues are part of each CDR3. The order of the fields is J gene, clone size, D gene, V gene, CDR3 length, CDR3 protein, CDR3 DNA. The D gene is left open where the match is weak. Clone size appears in some rows only: once, few, many, or a class for an expanded clone.

>TRBJ1-1|-|TRBD1|TRBV9|16
CASSPGQGAPVTEAFF
TGTGCCAGCAGCCCCGGGCAGGGGGCGCCGGTCACTGAAGCTTTCTTT
>TRBJ1-3|-|TRBD1|TRBV5-1|14
CASSSGQTGNTIYF
TGCGCCAGCAGCTCGGGACAGACAGGAAACACCATATATTTT
>TRBJ1-5|-|-|TRBV7-9|12
CASSRPGQPQHF
TGTGCCAGCAGCCGTCCGGGTCAGCCCCAGCATTTT
>TRBJ2-4|once|TRBD2|TRBV4-1|18
CASRPGLAGGLAKNIQYF
TGCGCCAGCCGCCCGGGACTAGCGGGAGGCCTAGCCAAAAACATTCAGTACTTC
>TRBJ2-1|-|TRBD2|TRBV13|18
CASSRRTSGRGSYNEQFF
TGTGCCAGCAGCCGCCGGACTAGCGGGAGGGGCTCCTACAATGAGCAGTTCTTC
>TRBJ2-1|-|TRBD2|TRBV2|16
CASMASGGTSYNEQFF
TGTGCCAGCATGGCTAGCGGGGGGACGTCCTACAATGAGCAGTTCTTC
>TRBJ2-7|-|TRBD2|TRBV7-2|14
CASSFASGSYEQYF
TGTGCCAGCAGCTTCGCTAGCGGGAGTTACGAGCAGTACTTC
>TRBJ2-1|few|-|TRBV6-4|14
CASSDSNEADEQFF
TGTGCCAGCAGTGACTCGAATGAAGCGGATGAGCAGTTCTTC
>TRBJ1-2|-|-|TRBV28|11
CASSQPGDYTF
TGTGCCAGCAGCCAACCAGGTGACTACACCTTC
>TRBJ2-7|-|TRBD1|TRBV4-1|14
CASSHDRGIYEQYF
TGCGCCAGCAGCCACGACAGGGGGATCTACGAGCAGTACTTC
>TRBJ2-3|-|TRBD2|TRBV11-3|16
CASSPGLAGGRDTQYF
TGTGCCAGCAGCCCTGGACTAGCGGGAGGTAGAGATACGCAGTATTTT
>TRBJ1-5|-|TRBD1|TRBV6-1|15
CASRETGGINQPQHF
TGTGCCAGTCGGGAGACAGGGGGAATCAATCAGCCCCAGCATTTT
>TRBJ2-7|-|-|TRBV18|16
CASSPYTGSSLGEQYF
TGTGCCAGCTCACCATATACAGGGTCCTCACTAGGGGAGCAGTACTTC
>TRBJ2-1|-|TRBD1|TRBV15|14
CATSGRDRRGEQFF
TGTGCCACCAGCGGCCGGGACAGGAGGGGTGAGCAGTTCTTC
>TRBJ1-2|-|-|TRBV11-2|14
CASSLGGANYGYTF
TGTGCCAGCAGCTTAGGGGGAGCTAACTATGGCTACACCTTC
>TRBJ1-4|few|-|TRBV5-1|17
CASSLEPLRGDNEKLFF
TGCGCCAGCAGCTTGGAGCCCCTGCGGGGGGATAATGAAAAACTGTTTTTT
>TRBJ2-1|-|-|TRBV27|13
CASRSWGVDEQFF
TGTGCCAGCAGGTCATGGGGCGTCGATGAGCAGTTCTTC
>TRBJ2-7|-|TRBD1|TRBV28|15
CAGSSGQGSSYEQYF
TGTGCCGGCAGTTCGGGACAGGGAAGCTCCTACGAGCAGTACTTC